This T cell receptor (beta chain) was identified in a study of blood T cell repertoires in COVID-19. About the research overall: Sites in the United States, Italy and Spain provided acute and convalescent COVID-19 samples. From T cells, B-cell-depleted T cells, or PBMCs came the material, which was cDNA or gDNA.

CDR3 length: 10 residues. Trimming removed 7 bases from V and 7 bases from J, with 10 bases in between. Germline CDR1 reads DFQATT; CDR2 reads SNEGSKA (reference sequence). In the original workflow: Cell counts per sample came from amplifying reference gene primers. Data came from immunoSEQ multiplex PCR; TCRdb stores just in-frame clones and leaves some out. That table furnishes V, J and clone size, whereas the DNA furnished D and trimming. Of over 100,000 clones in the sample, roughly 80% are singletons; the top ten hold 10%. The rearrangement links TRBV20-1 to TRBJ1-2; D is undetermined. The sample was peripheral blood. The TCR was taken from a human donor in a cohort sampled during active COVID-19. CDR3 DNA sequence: TGCAGTGGCGTTGGTGCTGGCTACACCTTC. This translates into CSGVGAGYTF.